Listed below are T cell receptor beta chains from one sample, sequenced in a study of OX40 agonist ivuxolimab in advanced cancers. Sequencing was performed with immunoSEQ multiplex PCR; in TCRdb, only in-frame clones are kept and a portion is missing. The sample gives around 50,000 clones, roughly four fifths of which show up once; about 0.69% is in the top ten. The sequences come from CD4+ or CD8+ T cells sorted from blood, collected in a trial of the OX40 agonist ivuxolimab. Source of these receptors: an adult with an advanced solid tumor such as melanoma, head and neck, liver or kidney cancer. CDR3s include the opening cysteine and the closing phenylalanine or tryptophan. A D gene is named only where the DNA matches it firmly. The size of a clone is reported for some rows only, either as once, few or many, or as a class for expanded clones.

clone_size: .; d_call: .; j_call: TRBJ1-2; v_call: TRBV28; cdr3_nt: TGTGCCAGCAGTTTAAGGGGGGGCCCAATCTATGGCTACACCTTC; cdr3_aa: CASSLRGGPIYGYTF
clone_size: .; d_call: .; j_call: TRBJ1-2; v_call: TRBV9; cdr3_nt: TGTGCCAGCAGAAGGGCTAACTATGGCTACACCTTC; cdr3_aa: CASRRANYGYTF
clone_size: .; d_call: TRBD2; j_call: TRBJ2-2; v_call: TRBV25-1; cdr3_nt: TGTGCCAGCAGTGAAAGGCGGGGGATATACACCGGGGAGCTGTTTTTT; cdr3_aa: CASSERRGIYTGELFF
clone_size: .; d_call: .; j_call: TRBJ2-7; v_call: TRBV5-4; cdr3_nt: TGTGCCAGCAGCGAGAAAGGGGCCCGGAGACGGTACGAGCAGTACTTC; cdr3_aa: CASSEKGARRRYEQYF
clone_size: .; d_call: TRBD2; j_call: TRBJ2-2; v_call: TRBV5-1; cdr3_nt: TGCGCCAGCAGCTTGGAGACAGGCGGGAGGACCGGGGAGCTGTTTTTT; cdr3_aa: CASSLETGGRTGELFF
clone_size: .; d_call: .; j_call: TRBJ1-3; v_call: TRBV5-1; cdr3_nt: TGCGCCAGCAGAACCGACGGTACCTCTGGAAACACCATATATTTT; cdr3_aa: CASRTDGTSGNTIYF
clone_size: .; d_call: TRBD1; j_call: TRBJ2-2; v_call: TRBV7-3; cdr3_nt: TGTGCCAGCAGCCCCACAGGGGACACGAACACCGGGGAGCTGTTTTTT; cdr3_aa: CASSPTGDTNTGELFF
clone_size: .; d_call: .; j_call: TRBJ2-3; v_call: TRBV4-2; cdr3_nt: TGTGCCAGCAGCCAAGAATCAGGAAGAGATACGCAGTATTTT; cdr3_aa: CASSQESGRDTQYF
clone_size: .; d_call: TRBD1; j_call: TRBJ2-5; v_call: TRBV5-1; cdr3_nt: TGCGCCAGCAGCTACGGGACAGGGGTTTTGGAGACCCAGTACTTC; cdr3_aa: CASSYGTGVLETQYF
clone_size: few; d_call: .; j_call: TRBJ2-3; v_call: TRBV4-1; cdr3_nt: TGCGCCAGCAGCCGGATCGGAGATACGCAGTATTTT; cdr3_aa: CASSRIGDTQYF
clone_size: once; d_call: .; j_call: TRBJ1-1; v_call: TRBV10-2; cdr3_nt: TGCGCCAGCAGGGAGAACACTGAAGCTTTCTTT; cdr3_aa: CASRENTEAFF
clone_size: .; d_call: TRBD1; j_call: TRBJ1-2; v_call: TRBV7-3; cdr3_nt: TGTGCCAGCAGCTTACGAGCCGGGACAGGACCTAGTGGCTACACCTTC; cdr3_aa: CASSLRAGTGPSGYTF
clone_size: .; d_call: .; j_call: TRBJ2-2; v_call: TRBV4-1; cdr3_nt: TGCGCCAGCAGCCAAGAATCCTCGATCACCGGGGAGCTGTTTTTT; cdr3_aa: CASSQESSITGELFF
clone_size: few; d_call: .; j_call: TRBJ1-3; v_call: TRBV19; cdr3_nt: TGTGCCAGCAGTCGGACGCCGCCGGGAAACACCATATATTTT; cdr3_aa: CASSRTPPGNTIYF
clone_size: .; d_call: TRBD1; j_call: TRBJ1-2; v_call: TRBV6-5; cdr3_nt: TGTGCCAGCAGCGGACAGGCAGACTATGGCTACACCTTC; cdr3_aa: CASSGQADYGYTF
clone_size: .; d_call: TRBD1; j_call: TRBJ1-3; v_call: TRBV25-1; cdr3_nt: TGTGCCAGCAGTCCATTGGGACAGGGGGCTATTGGAAACACCATATATTTT; cdr3_aa: CASSPLGQGAIGNTIYF
clone_size: .; d_call: TRBD1; j_call: TRBJ1-3; v_call: TRBV5-6; cdr3_nt: TGTGCCAGCAGCTTGAATGTGGGACAGGCTGGAAACACCATATATTTT; cdr3_aa: CASSLNVGQAGNTIYF
clone_size: .; d_call: .; j_call: TRBJ1-6; v_call: TRBV2; cdr3_nt: TGTGCCAGCAGACTCAACCAGAACGTGGATTCACCCCTCCACTTT; cdr3_aa: CASRLNQNVDSPLHF
clone_size: .; d_call: .; j_call: TRBJ2-2; v_call: TRBV2; cdr3_nt: TGTGCCAGCAGTGCTAGGGAGCTGTTTTTT; cdr3_aa: CASSARELFF
clone_size: few; d_call: TRBD1; j_call: TRBJ1-6; v_call: TRBV7-2; cdr3_nt: TGTGCCAGCAGCTCGGGACAGAATTCACCCCTCCACTTT; cdr3_aa: CASSSGQNSPLHF
clone_size: .; d_call: TRBD1; j_call: TRBJ1-5; v_call: TRBV6-5; cdr3_nt: TGTGCCAGCAGCCCGACAGGGGAGAGGAGTCAGCCCCAGCATTTT; cdr3_aa: CASSPTGERSQPQHF
clone_size: few; d_call: .; j_call: TRBJ1-3; v_call: TRBV10-3; cdr3_nt: TGTGCCACCGGAACGACAGGCACAGCAGGAAACACCATATATTTT; cdr3_aa: CATGTTGTAGNTIYF
clone_size: .; d_call: TRBD2; j_call: TRBJ2-1; v_call: TRBV2; cdr3_nt: TGTGCCAGCTCCACCCTAGCGGCCAATGAGCAGTTCTTC; cdr3_aa: CASSTLAANEQFF
clone_size: .; d_call: TRBD1; j_call: TRBJ2-5; v_call: TRBV5-4; cdr3_nt: TGTGCCAGCAGCCCCAGGGACAGGGGGCTCGAAGAGACCCAGTACTTC; cdr3_aa: CASSPRDRGLEETQYF
clone_size: .; d_call: .; j_call: TRBJ2-1; v_call: TRBV5-6; cdr3_nt: TGTGCCAGCAGCTTGGTAGGAGAGTCTGGTGACAATGAGCAGTTCTTC; cdr3_aa: CASSLVGESGDNEQFF
clone_size: .; d_call: TRBD1; j_call: TRBJ1-5; v_call: TRBV28; cdr3_nt: TGTGCCAGCAGTTGGGACAGGGGGCGTGATCAGCCCCAGCATTTT; cdr3_aa: CASSWDRGRDQPQHF
clone_size: once; d_call: TRBD2; j_call: TRBJ2-3; v_call: TRBV5-1; cdr3_nt: TGCGCCAGCAGCCCGAAACTAGCGGGGGGCCCAGATACGCAGTATTTT; cdr3_aa: CASSPKLAGGPDTQYF
clone_size: .; d_call: .; j_call: TRBJ1-6; v_call: TRBV7-9; cdr3_nt: TGTGCCAGCAGCAACGGACAGTATAATTCACCCCTCCACTTT; cdr3_aa: CASSNGQYNSPLHF
clone_size: .; d_call: .; j_call: TRBJ2-7; v_call: TRBV10-2; cdr3_nt: TGCGCCAGCAGCGCCGGGGGGCCAGGCGAGCAGTACTTC; cdr3_aa: CASSAGGPGEQYF
clone_size: .; d_call: .; j_call: TRBJ2-7; v_call: TRBV6-5; cdr3_nt: TGTGCCAGCAGTCAACAGGGCCCCTACGAGCAGTACTTC; cdr3_aa: CASSQQGPYEQYF
clone_size: .; d_call: .; j_call: TRBJ2-3; v_call: TRBV11-2; cdr3_nt: TGTGCCAGCAGCTCCGACTTGAACACAGATACGCAGTATTTT; cdr3_aa: CASSSDLNTDTQYF
clone_size: .; d_call: TRBD2; j_call: TRBJ2-5; v_call: TRBV5-1; cdr3_nt: TGCGCCAGCAGCGGAGGACTAGCGGGGGGGCGCGAGACCCAGTACTTC; cdr3_aa: CASSGGLAGGRETQYF
clone_size: few; d_call: TRBD1; j_call: TRBJ1-4; v_call: TRBV2; cdr3_nt: TGTGCCACCAGGGGGCGAGATGAAAAACTGTTTTTT; cdr3_aa: CATRGRDEKLFF
clone_size: .; d_call: .; j_call: TRBJ2-5; v_call: TRBV6-6; cdr3_nt: TGTGCCAGCAGTTACTCGATCGAGGGGAAGACCCAGTACTTC; cdr3_aa: CASSYSIEGKTQYF
clone_size: .; d_call: .; j_call: TRBJ1-1; v_call: TRBV7-2; cdr3_nt: TGTGCCAGCAGCTCCCAGACAGGCCCGGGCACTGAAGCTTTCTTT; cdr3_aa: CASSSQTGPGTEAFF
clone_size: few; d_call: .; j_call: TRBJ1-2; v_call: TRBV20-1; cdr3_nt: TGCAGTGCTAGATGGGATTCCTTC; cdr3_aa: CSARWDSF
clone_size: .; d_call: .; j_call: TRBJ2-1; v_call: TRBV7-2; cdr3_nt: TGTGCCAGCAGCTTAGAGTTGGTCGGGGGTTACAATGAGCAGTTCTTC; cdr3_aa: CASSLELVGGYNEQFF
clone_size: .; d_call: .; j_call: TRBJ1-6; v_call: TRBV4-1; cdr3_nt: TGCGCCAGCAGCCCTTATTTGGCATCCTATAATTCACCCCTCCACTTT; cdr3_aa: CASSPYLASYNSPLHF
clone_size: .; d_call: .; j_call: TRBJ1-5; v_call: TRBV11-2; cdr3_nt: TGTGCCAGCAGCCCAGGCGGGGCCAATCAGCCCCAGCATTTT; cdr3_aa: CASSPGGANQPQHF
clone_size: .; d_call: .; j_call: TRBJ2-1; v_call: TRBV7-3; cdr3_nt: TGTGCCAGCAGCCCCCGGGGAAGGGGCAATGAGCAGTTCTTC; cdr3_aa: CASSPRGRGNEQFF
clone_size: .; d_call: .; j_call: TRBJ2-1; v_call: TRBV6-4; cdr3_nt: TGTGCCAACAGTGACTCCGGCAGGGATCCCAATGAGCAGTTCTTC; cdr3_aa: CANSDSGRDPNEQFF
clone_size: .; d_call: TRBD1; j_call: TRBJ1-4; v_call: TRBV7-9; cdr3_nt: TGTGCCAGCAGCTCCGCCGGGACAGGGCCTAATGAAAAACTGTTTTTT; cdr3_aa: CASSSAGTGPNEKLFF
clone_size: .; d_call: .; j_call: TRBJ2-1; v_call: TRBV4-1; cdr3_nt: TGCGCCAGCAGCCAACCCGGGACAACTTACAATGAGCAGTTCTTC; cdr3_aa: CASSQPGTTYNEQFF
clone_size: once; d_call: .; j_call: TRBJ2-1; v_call: TRBV7-9; cdr3_nt: TGTGCCAGCAGCCTAGTGGGGATCTTCAACAATGAGCAGTTCTTC; cdr3_aa: CASSLVGIFNNEQFF
clone_size: .; d_call: .; j_call: TRBJ2-5; v_call: TRBV11-2; cdr3_nt: TGTGCCAGCAGCTTAGATGGCGGGGCTCGGCGAGAGACCCAGTACTTC; cdr3_aa: CASSLDGGARRETQYF
clone_size: .; d_call: TRBD1; j_call: TRBJ1-4; v_call: TRBV10-2; cdr3_nt: TGCGCCAGCAGTGAGGGCTGGGACAGGGAGGGTAATGAAAAACTGTTTTTT; cdr3_aa: CASSEGWDREGNEKLFF
clone_size: .; d_call: .; j_call: TRBJ2-2; v_call: TRBV11-2; cdr3_nt: TGTGCCAGCAGCTTCAAGGGCCTCACCGGGGAGCTGTTTTTT; cdr3_aa: CASSFKGLTGELFF
clone_size: .; d_call: TRBD1; j_call: TRBJ2-7; v_call: TRBV2; cdr3_nt: TGTGCCAGCAGGAGACAGGGGTCCTCCTACGAGCAGTACTTC; cdr3_aa: CASRRQGSSYEQYF